This T cell receptor beta chain originates from a study of OX40 agonist ivuxolimab in advanced cancers. Turning to the study itself: Patients got intravenous ivuxolimab at 0.01 to 10 mg/kg every 2 weeks.

Autoimmune disease history or systemic immunosuppression barred patients. This clone was observed a handful of times. Its matching antigen is unknown. Here immunoSEQ multiplex PCR was the method, and the copy in TCRdb shows in-frame clones only, minus some. The table includes about 68,000 clones, 80% to 85% detected once. General observations from the study: CD8+ T cells were the subset that, on average, had more expanded clones than CD4+.

V lost 2 bases, J lost 6 bases, and 10 bases lay in between. Germline V lookup: CDR1 KGHSH, CDR2 LQKENI. There are 14 residues in the CDR3. The sequencing used CD4+ or CD8+ T cells sorted from blood, collected in a trial of the OX40 agonist ivuxolimab. The J gene is TRBJ1-4, the V gene TRBV18; D not certain. The origin of this receptor is an adult with an advanced solid tumor such as melanoma, head and neck, liver or kidney cancer. In nucleotides, the CDR3 is TGTGCCAGCTCACCATCCGGGCGCCATGAAAAACTGTTTTTT. Translation: CASSPSGRHEKLFF.